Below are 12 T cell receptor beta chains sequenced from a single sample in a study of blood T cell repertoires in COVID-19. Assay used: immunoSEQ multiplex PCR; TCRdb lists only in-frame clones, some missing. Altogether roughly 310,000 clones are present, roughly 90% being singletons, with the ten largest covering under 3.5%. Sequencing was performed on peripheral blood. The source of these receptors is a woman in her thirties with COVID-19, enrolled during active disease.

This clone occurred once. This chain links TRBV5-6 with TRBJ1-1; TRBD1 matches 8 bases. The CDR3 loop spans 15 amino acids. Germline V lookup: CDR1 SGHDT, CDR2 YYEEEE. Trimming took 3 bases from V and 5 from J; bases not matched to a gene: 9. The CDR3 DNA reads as TGTGCCAGCAGCTCGATAACGACAGGGGAAACTGAAGCTTTCTTT. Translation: CASSSITTGETEAFF.

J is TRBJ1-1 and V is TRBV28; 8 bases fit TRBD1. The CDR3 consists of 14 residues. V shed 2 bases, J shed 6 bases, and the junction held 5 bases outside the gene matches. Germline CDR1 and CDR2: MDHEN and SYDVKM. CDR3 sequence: CASSLSQGAPEAFF. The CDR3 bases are TGTGCCAGCAGTTTAAGTCAGGGGGCGCCTGAAGCTTTCTTT. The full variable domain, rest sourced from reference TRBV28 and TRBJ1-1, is DVKVTQSSRYLVKRTGEKVFLECVQDMDHENMFWYRQDPGLGLRLIYFSYDVKMKEKGDIPEGYSVSREKKERFSLILESASTNQTSMYLCASSLSQGAPEAFFGQGTRLTVV.

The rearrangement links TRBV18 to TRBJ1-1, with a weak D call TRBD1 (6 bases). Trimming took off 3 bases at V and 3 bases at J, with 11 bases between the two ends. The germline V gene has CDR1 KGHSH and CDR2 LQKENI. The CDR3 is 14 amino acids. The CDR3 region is CASSPNRDHTEAFF. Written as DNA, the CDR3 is TGTGCCAGCTCACCTAACAGGGATCACACTGAAGCTTTCTTT.

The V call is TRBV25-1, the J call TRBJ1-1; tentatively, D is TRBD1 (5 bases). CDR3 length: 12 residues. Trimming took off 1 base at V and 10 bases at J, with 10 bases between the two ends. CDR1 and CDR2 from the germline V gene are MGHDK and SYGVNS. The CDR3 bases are TGTGCCAGCAGTGAATGGGGGGGTTTAGCTTTCTTT. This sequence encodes CASSEWGGLAFF.

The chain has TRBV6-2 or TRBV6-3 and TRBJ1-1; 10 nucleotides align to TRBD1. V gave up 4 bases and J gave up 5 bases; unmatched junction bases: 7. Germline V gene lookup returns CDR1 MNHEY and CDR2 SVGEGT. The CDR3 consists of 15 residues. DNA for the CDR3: TGTGCCAGCAGTTGGGACAGGGGCTGGGAGACTGAAGCTTTCTTT. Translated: CASSWDRGWETEAFF.

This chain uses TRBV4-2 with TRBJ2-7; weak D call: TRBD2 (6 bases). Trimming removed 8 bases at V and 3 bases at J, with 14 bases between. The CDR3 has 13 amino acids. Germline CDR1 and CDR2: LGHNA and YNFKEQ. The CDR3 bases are TGTGCCAGCGCAACCCCGGGACTCTACGAGCAGTACTTC. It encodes CASATPGLYEQYF.

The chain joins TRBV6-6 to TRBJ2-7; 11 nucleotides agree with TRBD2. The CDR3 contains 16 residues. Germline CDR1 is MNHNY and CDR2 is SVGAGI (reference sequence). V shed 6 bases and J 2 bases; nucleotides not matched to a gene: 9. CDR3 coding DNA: TGTGCCAGCAGCTACCCGACTAGCGGGATTACCTACGAGCAGTACTTC. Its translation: CASSYPTSGITYEQYF.

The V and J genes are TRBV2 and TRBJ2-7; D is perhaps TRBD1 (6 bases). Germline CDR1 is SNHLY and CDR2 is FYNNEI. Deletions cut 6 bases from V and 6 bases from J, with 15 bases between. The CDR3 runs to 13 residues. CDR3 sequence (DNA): TGTGCCAGCAGAAGGGACACCTCCGGCGAGCAGTACTTC. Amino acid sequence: CASRRDTSGEQYF.

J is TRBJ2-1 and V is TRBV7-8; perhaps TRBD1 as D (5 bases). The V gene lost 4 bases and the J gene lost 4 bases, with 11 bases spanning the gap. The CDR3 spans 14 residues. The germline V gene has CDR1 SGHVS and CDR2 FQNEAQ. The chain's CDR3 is CASSSGILYNEQFF. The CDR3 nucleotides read TGTGCCAGCAGCTCAGGGATACTGTACAATGAGCAGTTCTTC.

Written as DNA, the CDR3 is TGTGCCAGCAGTTACTCGCGACAGATCTACGAGCAGTACTTC. It yields the protein CASSYSRQIYEQYF. The rearrangement uses TRBV6-5 and TRBJ2-7; maybe TRBD1 (5 bases). This CDR3 is 14 amino acids long. The V and J ends lost 0 bases and 3 bases respectively, with 9 bases between them. Germline loops: CDR1 MNHEY, CDR2 SVGAGI.

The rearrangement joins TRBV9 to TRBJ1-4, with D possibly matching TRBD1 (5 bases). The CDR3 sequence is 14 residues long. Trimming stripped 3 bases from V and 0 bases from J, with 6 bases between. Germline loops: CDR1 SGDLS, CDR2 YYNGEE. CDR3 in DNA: TGTGCCAGCAGCGCACAGGCAACTAATGAAAAACTGTTTTTT. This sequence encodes CASSAQATNEKLFF.

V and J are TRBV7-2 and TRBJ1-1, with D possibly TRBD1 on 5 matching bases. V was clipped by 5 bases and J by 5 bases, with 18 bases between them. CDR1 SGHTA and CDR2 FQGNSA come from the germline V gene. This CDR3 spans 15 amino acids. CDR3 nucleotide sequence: TGTGCCAGCAGCCACCAATCGGGGGGTTGGACTGAAGCTTTCTTT. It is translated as CASSHQSGGWTEAFF.